This TCR beta chain emerged from a study of blood T cells in healthy people across ages. Study-wide background: Per two T cells, about one barcoded beta molecule was captured through template switching.

PCR was performed a second time for about 7 to 12 cycles using a sample-barcoded 5' primer and a J-beta primer mix. There were at least 2.5 million CDR3-containing paired-end reads obtained from each sample. Via MiXCR, TCRdb re-called the 5' RACE reads, giving one row per CDR3 protein. This table holds about 1.4 million distinct CDR3 sequences, roughly 59% found once. As regards this clonotype: What it recognizes is unknown.

Regarding the study as a whole: Higher diversity, along with more naive CD4+ cells, distinguished long-lived donors from aged donors.

The receptor was isolated from a man between 18 and 29 years old in good health. Sequencing was carried out using blood.

The CDR3 DNA sequence: TGTGCCAGCAGTTTACTATCCAGGTTGGGCAATGAGCAGTTCTTC. This codes for CASSLLSRLGNEQFF. The V and J genes are TRBV6-5 and TRBJ2-1; D gene uncertain. Germline CDR1 reads MNHEY; CDR2 reads SVGAGI. This CDR3 is 15 amino acids long. The V end was cut by 4 bases, the J end by 6 bases, with 16 bases between.